This is a list of T cell receptor beta chains from one sample in a study of OX40 agonist ivuxolimab in advanced cancers. The table came from immunoSEQ multiplex PCR; TCRdb's copy has only in-frame clones and leaves some out. Of around 100,000 clones in the sample, around 87% were seen once. The sequencing used CD4+ or CD8+ T cells sorted from blood, collected in a trial of the OX40 agonist ivuxolimab. These receptors originate from an adult with an advanced solid tumor such as melanoma, head and neck, liver or kidney cancer. CDR3s include the opening cysteine and the closing phenylalanine or tryptophan. D genes are given only for firm matches. The size of a clone is reported for some rows only, either as once, few or many, or as a class for expanded clones.

d_gene: TRBD2; v_gene: TRBV4-1; j_gene: TRBJ2-7; abundance: .; CDR3aa: CASSQLAGNTYEQYF; CDR3nt: TGCGCCAGCAGCCAACTAGCGGGAAATACCTACGAGCAGTACTTC
d_gene: .; v_gene: TRBV2; j_gene: TRBJ1-2; abundance: .; CDR3aa: CASSAERGYGYTF; CDR3nt: TGTGCCAGCAGTGCTGAAAGGGGGTATGGCTACACCTTC
d_gene: .; v_gene: TRBV14; j_gene: TRBJ2-5; abundance: .; CDR3aa: CASSQAHGAKGTQYF; CDR3nt: TGTGCCAGCAGCCAAGCCCACGGGGCCAAGGGGACCCAGTACTTC
d_gene: .; v_gene: TRBV7-2; j_gene: TRBJ1-5; abundance: .; CDR3aa: CASAQGYQPQHF; CDR3nt: TGTGCCAGCGCACAGGGCTATCAGCCCCAGCATTTT
d_gene: TRBD2; v_gene: TRBV7-9; j_gene: TRBJ2-5; abundance: .; CDR3aa: CASSLVLAGEQETQYF; CDR3nt: TGTGCCAGCAGCTTAGTGTTGGCGGGAGAGCAAGAGACCCAGTACTTC
d_gene: .; v_gene: TRBV5-4; j_gene: TRBJ2-1; abundance: .; CDR3aa: CASSGGVPLRDNEQFF; CDR3nt: TGTGCCAGCAGTGGCGGGGTCCCCCTTCGAGACAATGAGCAGTTCTTC
d_gene: .; v_gene: TRBV6-5; j_gene: TRBJ2-2; abundance: .; CDR3aa: CASSLSAGELFF; CDR3nt: TGTGCCAGCAGTTTATCTGCCGGGGAGCTGTTTTTT
d_gene: TRBD1; v_gene: TRBV5-1; j_gene: TRBJ1-1; abundance: once; CDR3aa: CASSRGQGAEAFF; CDR3nt: TGCGCCAGCAGCCGAGGACAGGGTGCAGAAGCTTTCTTT
d_gene: .; v_gene: TRBV6-5; j_gene: TRBJ1-1; abundance: .; CDR3aa: CASSNTRDTEAFF; CDR3nt: TGTGCCAGCAGTAACACGAGGGACACTGAAGCTTTCTTT
d_gene: .; v_gene: TRBV6-1; j_gene: TRBJ2-7; abundance: .; CDR3aa: CASKARGVFDEQYF; CDR3nt: TGTGCCAGCAAAGCGCGGGGAGTTTTTGACGAGCAGTACTTC
d_gene: .; v_gene: TRBV7-9; j_gene: TRBJ1-5; abundance: .; CDR3aa: CASSLGQGYQPQHF; CDR3nt: TGTGCCAGCAGCTTAGGGCAGGGCTATCAGCCCCAGCATTTT
d_gene: .; v_gene: TRBV19; j_gene: TRBJ2-3; abundance: .; CDR3aa: CASSRGVGGPTDTQYF; CDR3nt: TGTGCCAGCTCTAGAGGGGTCGGGGGGCCGACAGATACGCAGTATTTT